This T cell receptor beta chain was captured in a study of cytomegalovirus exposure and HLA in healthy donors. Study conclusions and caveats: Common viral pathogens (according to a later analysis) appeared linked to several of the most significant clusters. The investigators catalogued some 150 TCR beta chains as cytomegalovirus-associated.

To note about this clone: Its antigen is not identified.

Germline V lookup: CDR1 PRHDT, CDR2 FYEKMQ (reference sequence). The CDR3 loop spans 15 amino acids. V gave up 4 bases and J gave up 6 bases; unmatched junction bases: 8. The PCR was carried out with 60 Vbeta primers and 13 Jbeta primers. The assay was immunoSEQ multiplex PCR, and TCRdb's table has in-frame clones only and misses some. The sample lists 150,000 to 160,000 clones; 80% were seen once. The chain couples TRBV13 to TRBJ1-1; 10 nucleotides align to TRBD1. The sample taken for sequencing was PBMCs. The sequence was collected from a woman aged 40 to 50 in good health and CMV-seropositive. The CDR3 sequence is CASSSPGTGVAEAFF. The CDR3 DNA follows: TGTGCCAGCAGCTCCCCCGGGACAGGGGTCGCTGAAGCTTTCTTT.